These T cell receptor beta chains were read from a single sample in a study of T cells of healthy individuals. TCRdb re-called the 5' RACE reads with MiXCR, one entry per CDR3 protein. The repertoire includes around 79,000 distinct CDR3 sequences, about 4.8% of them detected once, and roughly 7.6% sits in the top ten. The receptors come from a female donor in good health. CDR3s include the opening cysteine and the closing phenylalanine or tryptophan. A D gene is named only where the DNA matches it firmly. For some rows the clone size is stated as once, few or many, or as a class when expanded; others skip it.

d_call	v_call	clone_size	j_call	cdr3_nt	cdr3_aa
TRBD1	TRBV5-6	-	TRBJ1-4	TGTGCCAGCAGCGTGCAGGGGGCGCCTAATGAAAAACTGTTTTTT	CASSVQGAPNEKLFF
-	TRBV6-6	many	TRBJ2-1	TGTGCCAGCAGCCTGGACAATGAGCAGTTCTTC	CASSLDNEQFF
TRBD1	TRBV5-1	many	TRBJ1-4	TGCGCCAGCAGCTTGGAGACAGGGCCTAATGAAAAACTGTTTTTT	CASSLETGPNEKLFF
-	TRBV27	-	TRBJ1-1	TGTGCCAGCAGTTTATCACTGAACACTGAAGCTTTCTTT	CASSLSLNTEAFF
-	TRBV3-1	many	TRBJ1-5	TGTGCCAGCAGCCAAGATTTGGGCAATCAGCCCCAGCATTTT	CASSQDLGNQPQHF
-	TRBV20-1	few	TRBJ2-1	TGCAGTGCTAGGACTACCGCCTACAATGAGCAGTTCTTC	CSARTTAYNEQFF
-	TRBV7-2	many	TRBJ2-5	TGTGCCAGCAGCCTAACAGGGTCCCTAGAGACCCAGTACTTC	CASSLTGSLETQYF
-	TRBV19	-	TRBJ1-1	TGTGCCAGTAGTATTTCGGGGTCGGCGAACACTGAAGCTTTCTTT	CASSISGSANTEAFF
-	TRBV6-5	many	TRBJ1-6	TGTGCCAGCAGTTATTCGCCAGGGGCCCAGGCCCTCCACTTT	CASSYSPGAQALHF
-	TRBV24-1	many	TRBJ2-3	TGTGCCACCAGTGATTCCTATACCACAGATACGCAGTATTTT	CATSDSYTTDTQYF
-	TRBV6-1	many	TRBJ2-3	TGTGCCAGCAGGCGATACAGCGGTTCTACAGATACGCAGTATTTT	CASRRYSGSTDTQYF
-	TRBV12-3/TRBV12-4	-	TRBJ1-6	TGTGCCAGCAGTCAATTCGGGGGGGAAGGTTCACCCCTCCACTTT	CASSQFGGEGSPLHF
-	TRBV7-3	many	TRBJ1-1	TGTGCCAGCAGCTTAACGGCAGGGGCGGCCACTGAAGCTTTCTTT	CASSLTAGAATEAFF